This entry lists 21 T cell receptor beta chains sequenced from one sample in a study of blood T cell repertoires in COVID-19. The protocol was immunoSEQ multiplex PCR, while the TCRdb copy is restricted to in-frame clones and leaves out a portion. The data show more than 200,000 clones, 84% seen once. Sequencing was performed on PBMCs or T cells enriched from blood (not recorded which). These receptors all come from a man aged 55 to 70 who had recovered from COVID-19.

This rearrangement joins TRBV11-3 to TRBJ2-7; a weak D match, TRBD1 (5 bases). Germline lookup yields CDR1 SGHNT and CDR2 YENEEA. The CDR3 sequence is 16 residues long. The ends were cut back, 1 base at V and 2 bases at J, with 15 bases in the middle. The DNA for the CDR3 is TGTGCCAGCAGCTTAGTAGGGGCAACCGGAACCTACGAGCAGTACTTC. It specifies CASSLVGATGTYEQYF.

The genes are TRBV6-2 or TRBV6-3 and TRBJ2-2; the D is unclear. V was pared by 6 bases and J by 3 bases, with 8 bases between. The length of the CDR3 is 13 residues. The V gene's germline CDR1 is MNHEY and CDR2 SVGEGT. This CDR3 reads CASSPRDTGELFF. The CDR3 DNA follows: TGTGCCAGCAGCCCTCGGGACACCGGGGAGCTGTTTTTT.

V is TRBV7-2 and J is TRBJ1-5, with TRBD1 matching 10 bases. The CDR3 runs to 17 residues. Trimming cost V 0 bases and J 7 bases; bases outside gene matches: 9. Germline assignment: CDR1 SGHTA and CDR2 FQGNSA. The CDR3: CASSLAGTGVQSQPQHF. The CDR3 nucleotides read TGTGCCAGCAGCTTAGCCGGGACAGGGGTTCAATCACAGCCCCAGCATTTT.

There are a few counts of this clone. The rearrangement links TRBV9 to TRBJ1-6; D call uncertain. The CDR3 sequence is 14 residues long. The V end lost 1 base, the J end lost 4 bases, and 6 bases lay between the germline ends. The germline V gene has CDR1 SGDLS and CDR2 YYNGEE. The CDR3 spells CASSVKAYNSPLHF. The CDR3 DNA is TGTGCCAGCAGCGTAAAAGCTTATAATTCACCCCTCCACTTT.

The genes are TRBV28 and TRBJ2-3; TRBD2 agrees at 7 bases. Losses at the gene ends were 5 bases for V and 2 bases for J; bases not matched to a gene: 10. The germline V gene encodes CDR1 MDHEN and CDR2 SYDVKM. The CDR3 totals 16 residues. The CDR3 loop reads CASSPRTRESTDTQYF. CDR3 nucleotides: TGTGCCAGCAGTCCTCGGACTAGAGAATCCACAGATACGCAGTATTTT.

V is TRBV7-2 and J is TRBJ1-5; D is unresolved. Germline V gives CDR1 SGHTA, CDR2 FQGNSA. The V gene lost 1 base and the J gene lost 6 bases, with 13 bases spanning the gap. The CDR3 has 15 residues. The CDR3 DNA sequence: TGTGCCAGCAGCTTAGTTTCGAGGGTGGGTCAGCCCCAGCATTTT. The encoded protein is CASSLVSRVGQPQHF.

The chain carries TRBV11-3 and TRBJ2-2; 12 bases are shared with TRBD2. Germline-derived CDR1 and CDR2 are SGHNT and YENEEA. After removal of 4 bases from V and 9 bases from J, the junction contained 6 bases not matched to a gene. The CDR3 sequence is 15 residues long. The CDR3 spells CASSSLAGGRRELFF. CDR3 DNA sequence: TGTGCCAGCAGCTCTCTAGCGGGGGGGCGCAGGGAGCTGTTTTTT. Full variable domain (missing parts from reference TRBV11-3 and TRBJ2-2): EAGVVQSPRYKIIEKKQPVAFWCNPISGHNTLYWYLQNLGQGPELLIRYENEEAVDDSQLPKDRFSAERLKGVDSTLKIQPAELGDSAVYLCASSSLAGGRRELFFGEGSRLTVL.

This clone was seen a few times. J is TRBJ1-3 and V is TRBV3-1 (or the pseudogene TRBV3-2), with unresolved D. Deletions cut 1 base from V and 1 base from J, with 11 bases between. CDR3 length equals 16 residues. Germline lookup yields CDR1 LGHDT and CDR2 YNNKEL (reference sequence). The CDR3 region has the DNA TGTGCCAGCAGCCAAGCTGCAGGCCTATCTGGAAACACCATATATTTT. It yields the protein CASSQAAGLSGNTIYF.

This chain uses TRBV9 with TRBJ1-1; tentatively, D is TRBD1 (5 bases). CDR1 and CDR2 (germline): SGDLS, YYNGEE. V lost 1 base and J lost 4, with 11 bases in between. This CDR3 spans 14 amino acids. CDR3 residues: CASSVTGDRTEAFF. Here the CDR3 DNA reads TGTGCCAGCAGCGTAACGGGGGATCGCACTGAAGCTTTCTTT.

The chain carries TRBV19 and TRBJ1-4; D ambiguous. Trimming pared 7 bases from V and 7 bases from J, leaving 16 bases between. The CDR3 runs 14 residues. Germline V CDR1 and CDR2: LNHDA, SQIVND (reference sequence). The CDR3 bases are TGTGCCAGTAATAACAACGGGGTGGTTGAAAAACTGTTTTTT. This codes for CASNNNGVVEKLFF.

The rearrangement uses TRBV7-8 and TRBJ2-3; 7 bases align to TRBD2. The trim removed 2 bases at V and 1 base at J, leaving 6 bases unmatched. CDR1 SGHVS and CDR2 FQNEAQ come from the germline V gene. The length of the CDR3 is 16 residues. In nucleotides, the CDR3 is TGTGCCAGCAGCTTATGGTCGGGACTACGCACAGATACGCAGTATTTT. Protein: CASSLWSGLRTDTQYF.

This chain uses TRBV30 with TRBJ2-3; no clear D. This CDR3 has 17 amino acids. With 0 bases removed from V and 0 bases from J, the gap between germline ends came to 16 bases. From germline, CDR1 is GTSNPN and CDR2 SVGIG (reference sequence). The CDR3 spells CAWSVRPWSTSTDTQYF. In DNA, the CDR3 is TGTGCCTGGAGTGTACGTCCATGGTCAACTAGCACAGATACGCAGTATTTT.

This clone came up once. V is TRBV13 and J is TRBJ1-3; possible D gene TRBD1, 6 bases. The ends were cut back, 0 bases at V and 2 bases at J, with 11 bases in the middle. CDR1 is PRHDT and CDR2 is FYEKMQ in the germline V gene (reference sequence). This CDR3 region has 16 residues. This chain's CDR3 is CASSLGTGTPGNTIYF. The CDR3 bases are TGTGCCAGCAGCTTAGGCACCGGGACACCTGGAAACACCATATATTTT.

The chain is built from TRBV7-6 and TRBJ1-6; D is possibly TRBD1 (6 bases). With 1 base removed from V and 12 bases from J, the gap between germline ends came to 13 bases. The CDR3 is 14 amino acids. The germline gives CDR1 SGHVS, CDR2 FNYEAQ. The CDR3 here is CASSLGQGMGPLHF. Here the CDR3 DNA reads TGTGCCAGCAGCTTAGGGCAGGGGATGGGACCCCTCCACTTT.

The chain links TRBV6-5 to TRBJ2-7; 9 nucleotides align to TRBD2. After removal of 6 bases from V and 6 bases from J, the junction contained 9 bases not matched to a gene. From germline, CDR1 is MNHEY and CDR2 SVGAGI. The CDR3 spans 14 residues. Here the CDR3 DNA reads TGTGCCAGCAGGCGTGGGACTAGCCGGCGCGAGCAGTACTTC. As protein: CASRRGTSRREQYF.

The chain employs TRBV19 and TRBJ2-6, with a weak D call TRBD1 (6 bases). V lost 7 bases and J 4 bases, leaving 17 bases between the germline ends. The CDR3 extends over 16 amino acids. The germline V gene has CDR1 LNHDA and CDR2 SQIVND (reference sequence). Here the CDR3 reads CASNSPPGVGANVLTF. CDR3 DNA sequence: TGTGCCAGTAACAGCCCTCCAGGGGTCGGGGCCAACGTCCTGACTTTC.

The chain links TRBV5-6 to TRBJ1-1, with 8 nucleotides matching TRBD1. Germline CDR1 and CDR2: SGHDT and YYEEEE. V shed 2 bases, J shed 0 bases, and the junction held 6 bases outside the gene matches. The CDR3 spans 16 residues. The CDR3 DNA follows: TGTGCCAGCAGCTTTGGGCAGGGGGCTGTGAACACTGAAGCTTTCTTT. This sequence encodes CASSFGQGAVNTEAFF.

The chain recombines TRBV24-1 with TRBJ1-1; D not certain. This CDR3 is 12 amino acids long. Trimming removed 2 bases from V and 5 bases from J, with 5 bases in between. CDR1 and CDR2 (germline): KGHDR, SFDVKD. The CDR3 DNA follows: TGTGCCACCAGTGATTCCGGGACTGAAGCTTTCTTT. Its protein is CATSDSGTEAFF.

The V and J genes are TRBV5-4 and TRBJ1-2; D gene unclear. V shed 0 bases and J shed 5 bases, with 8 bases lying between them. Germline assignment: CDR1 SGHNT and CDR2 YYREEE (reference sequence). This CDR3 comprises 13 residues. The CDR3 sequence: CASSLASGYGYTF. Written as DNA, the CDR3 is TGTGCCAGCAGCTTGGCTTCGGGGTATGGCTACACCTTC.

This rearrangement joins TRBV7-2 to TRBJ2-7; D is ambiguous. From germline, CDR1 is SGHTA and CDR2 FQGNSA. The CDR3 is 14 amino acids. V was shortened by 1 base and J by 2 bases, with 9 bases between the two germline ends. CDR3 residues: CASSLGLKTYEQYF. CDR3 DNA sequence: TGTGCCAGCAGCTTAGGACTGAAGACCTACGAGCAGTACTTC.

The chain employs TRBV10-3 and TRBJ1-2, with TRBD1 matching 7 bases. J was trimmed by 2 bases and V by 3 bases; bases with no gene match: 6. CDR1 and CDR2 (germline): ENHRY, SYGVKD. The CDR3 loop spans 15 amino acids. CDR3 sequence reads: CAISDSVQGNYGYTF. DNA of the CDR3: TGTGCCATCAGTGACTCGGTACAGGGGAACTATGGCTACACCTTC.